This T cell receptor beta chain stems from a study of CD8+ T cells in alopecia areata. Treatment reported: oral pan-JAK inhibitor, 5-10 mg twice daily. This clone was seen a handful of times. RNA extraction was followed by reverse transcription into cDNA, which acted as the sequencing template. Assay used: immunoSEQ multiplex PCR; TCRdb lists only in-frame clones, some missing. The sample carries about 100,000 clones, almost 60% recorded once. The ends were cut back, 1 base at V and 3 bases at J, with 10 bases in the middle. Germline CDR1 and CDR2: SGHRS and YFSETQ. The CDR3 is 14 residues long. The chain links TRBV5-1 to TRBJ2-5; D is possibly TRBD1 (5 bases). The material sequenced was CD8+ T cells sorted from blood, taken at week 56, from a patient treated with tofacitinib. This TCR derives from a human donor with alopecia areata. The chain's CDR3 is CASSLLTDKETQYF. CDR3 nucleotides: TGCGCCAGCAGCTTGCTGACAGACAAAGAGACCCAGTACTTC.